This TCR beta chain came from a study of Ad26.COV2.S vaccination and SARS-CoV-2 variants. Findings of the study overall: Analyses of TCR breadth and depth may have underestimated total T cell responses. Researchers reported similar non-spike TCR breadth in vaccine and placebo recipients.

The protocol was immunoSEQ multiplex PCR, while the TCRdb copy is restricted to in-frame clones and leaves out a portion. The data contain some 340,000 clones, approximately 86% of them seen just once; the ten biggest clones take up 1.9%. The treatment here: 15 to 20 received Ad26.COV2.S at low or high dose, single or two shots; a few received placebo; per-sample allocation not given. After the first vaccine or placebo injection, samples were drawn on day 63. Vaccination used an Ad26 vector expressing Wuhan-strain SARS-CoV-2 spike. A remark on this clone: The antigen remains unidentified.

The sequences come from peripheral blood, collected in a trial of Ad26.COV2.S vaccine versus placebo. The origin of this receptor is a person between 18 and 59 years old who received the Ad26.COV2.S COVID-19 vaccine or a placebo.

In nucleotides, the CDR3 is TGTGCCAGCTCACTAGCCTCAGGGTCATTGGATGGCTACACCTTC. Protein: CASSLASGSLDGYTF. The rearrangement joins TRBV18 to TRBJ1-2; the D gene is possibly TRBD1 (5 bases). Trimming removed 4 bases from V and 6 bases from J, with 18 bases in between. The V gene's germline CDR1 is KGHSH and CDR2 LQKENI. CDR3 size: 15 residues.